This record looks at one T cell receptor (beta chain) sequence and its context. The PCR used 60 Vbeta and 13 Jbeta primers. Data came from immunoSEQ multiplex PCR; TCRdb stores just in-frame clones and leaves some out. The sample contains roughly 110,000 clones, roughly two thirds of which appear only once. The data derive from a study of cytomegalovirus exposure and HLA in healthy donors. The V segment lost 0 bases and the J segment 6 bases; nucleotides outside the gene matches: 11. CDR1 is MNHNS, CDR2 SASEGT, per germline. This CDR3 has 17 residues. This chain joins TRBV6-1 and TRBJ2-1, with 7 bases fitting TRBD2. Sequences were obtained from PBMCs. This TCR was recovered from a woman aged 25 to 39 in good health and CMV-seronegative. CDR3 region: CASSEATGEGHRNEQFF. CDR3 DNA: TGTGCCAGCAGTGAAGCAACGGGGGAGGGCCATCGCAATGAGCAGTTCTTC.